This T cell receptor beta chain was documented in a study of PD-1 blockade in classical Hodgkin lymphoma. Findings of the study overall: Baseline TCR diversity was reportedly lower in newly diagnosed patients than healthy donors. Patients with a complete response exhibited baseline diversity comparable to newly diagnosed patients. CD4+ TCR diversity, unlike CD8+, climbed significantly by C4D1.

V lost 7 bases and J lost 1, with 10 bases in between. The CDR3 spans 13 residues. Germline-derived CDR1 and CDR2 are SNHLY and FYNNEI. The assay was immunoSEQ multiplex PCR, and TCRdb's table has in-frame clones only and misses some. The sample lists 38,000 or so clones; around 87% were seen once. As regards this clone: Antigen: not known.

The patients all showed relapse after autologous stem cell transplantation, while their brentuximab vedotin exposure varied. Material: peripheral blood mononuclear cells (PBMCs), obtained at baseline. This chain uses TRBV2 with TRBJ1-1; D not certain. This TCR was recovered from a human donor with classical Hodgkin lymphoma. This CDR3 reads CASNSAGNTEAFF. CDR3 DNA sequence: TGTGCCAGCAACAGCGCAGGGAACACTGAAGCTTTCTTT.